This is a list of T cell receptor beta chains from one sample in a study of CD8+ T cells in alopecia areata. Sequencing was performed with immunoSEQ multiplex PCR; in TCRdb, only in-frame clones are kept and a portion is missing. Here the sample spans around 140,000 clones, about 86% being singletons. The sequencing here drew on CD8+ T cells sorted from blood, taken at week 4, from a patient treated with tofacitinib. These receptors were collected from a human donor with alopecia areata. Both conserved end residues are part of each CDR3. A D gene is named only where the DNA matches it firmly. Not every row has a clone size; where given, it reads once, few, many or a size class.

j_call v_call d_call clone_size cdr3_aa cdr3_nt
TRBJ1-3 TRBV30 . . CAWKRAGNTIYF TGTGCCTGGAAAAGGGCTGGAAACACCATATATTTT
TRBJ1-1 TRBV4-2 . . CASSSTLNTEAFF TGTGCCAGCAGCTCCACTCTGAACACTGAAGCTTTCTTT
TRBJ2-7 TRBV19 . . CASSIDVRLGFGYEQYF TGTGCCAGTAGTATAGATGTCCGACTAGGATTCGGGTACGAGCAGTACTTC
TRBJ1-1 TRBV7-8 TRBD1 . CASSPGGTEAFF TGTGCCAGCAGCCCAGGGGGGACTGAAGCTTTCTTT
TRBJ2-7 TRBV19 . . CASSGAASPSYEQYF TGTGCCAGTAGTGGGGCGGCTTCCCCATCCTACGAGCAGTACTTC
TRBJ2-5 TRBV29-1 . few CSVEDPEGRGSEETQYF TGCAGCGTTGAAGATCCCGAGGGCAGGGGATCGGAAGAGACCCAGTACTTC
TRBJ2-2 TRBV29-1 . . CSVEVLNTGELFF TGCAGCGTTGAAGTCTTAAACACCGGGGAGCTGTTTTTT
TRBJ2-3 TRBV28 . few CASSFGSASTDTQYF TGTGCCAGCAGTTTTGGGTCTGCGAGCACAGATACGCAGTATTTT
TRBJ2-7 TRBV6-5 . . CASSGLQRSYEQYF TGTGCCAGCAGTGGTTTGCAGCGATCCTACGAGCAGTACTTC
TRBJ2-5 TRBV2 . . CASSELGGYRETQYF TGTGCCAGCAGTGAACTGGGCGGGTACAGGGAGACCCAGTACTTC
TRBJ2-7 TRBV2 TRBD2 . CASSEGKAGGAYEQYF TGTGCCAGCAGTGAAGGTAAAGCGGGGGGCGCCTACGAGCAGTACTTC
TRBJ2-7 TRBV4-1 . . CASSPEGRGTYEQYF TGCGCCAGCAGCCCCGAGGGGCGGGGAACCTACGAGCAGTACTTC
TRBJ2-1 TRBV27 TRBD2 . CASSSRGGGYNEQFF TGTGCCAGCAGTTCTCGGGGGGGCGGGTACAATGAGCAGTTCTTC
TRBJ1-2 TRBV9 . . CASSVDNKANGYTF TGTGCCAGCAGCGTAGACAACAAGGCCAATGGCTACACCTTC
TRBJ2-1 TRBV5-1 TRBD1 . CASSKGQGNNEQFF TGCGCCAGCAGCAAGGGACAGGGCAACAATGAGCAGTTCTTC
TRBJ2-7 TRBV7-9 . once CASSQGGSEQYF TGTGCCAGCAGCCAGGGGGGAAGCGAGCAGTACTTC
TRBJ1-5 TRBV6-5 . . CATGGGQPQHF TGTGCCACCGGGGGGGGTCAGCCCCAGCATTTT
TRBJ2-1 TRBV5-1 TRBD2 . CASSRTSGPYNEQFF TGCGCCAGCAGCCGGACTAGCGGACCGTACAATGAGCAGTTCTTC
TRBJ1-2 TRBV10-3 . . CAISENRIGYGYTF TGTGCCATCAGTGAAAACAGGATAGGTTATGGCTACACCTTC
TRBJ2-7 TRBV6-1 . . CASLSGEQYF TGTGCCAGCCTGTCGGGCGAGCAGTACTTC
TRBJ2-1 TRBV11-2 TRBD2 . CASSFRGGDNEQFF TGTGCCAGCAGCTTTCGGGGGGGCGACAATGAGCAGTTCTTC
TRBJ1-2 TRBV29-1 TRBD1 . CSVEDEGQGDNYGYTF TGCAGCGTTGAAGATGAAGGACAGGGGGATAACTATGGCTACACCTTC
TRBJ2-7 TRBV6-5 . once CASSYSGDVNEQYF TGTGCCAGCAGTTACTCTGGTGATGTCAACGAGCAGTACTTC
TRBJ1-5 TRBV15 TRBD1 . CATDNRDRGEDQPQHF TGTGCCACCGACAACCGGGACAGGGGGGAGGATCAGCCCCAGCATTTT
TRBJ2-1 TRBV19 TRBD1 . CASNLQGQDYNEQFF TGTGCCAGTAATCTCCAGGGACAGGATTACAATGAGCAGTTCTTC
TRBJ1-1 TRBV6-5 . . CASSDQEEAFF TGTGCCAGCAGCGATCAGGAAGAAGCTTTCTTT
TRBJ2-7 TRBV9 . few CASSVFSGGYEQYF TGTGCCAGCAGCGTTTTTAGCGGTGGCTACGAGCAGTACTTC
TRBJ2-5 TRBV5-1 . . CASSLPGPGETQYF TGCGCCAGCAGCCTACCCGGGCCCGGAGAGACCCAGTACTTC
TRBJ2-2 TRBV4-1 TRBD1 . CASSHRQGTDGELFF TGCGCCAGCAGCCACCGACAGGGAACGGACGGGGAGCTGTTTTTT
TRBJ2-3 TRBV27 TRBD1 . CASSPSTGTGTDTQYF TGTGCCAGCAGTCCCTCGACAGGGACGGGCACAGATACGCAGTATTTT
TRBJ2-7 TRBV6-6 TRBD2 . CASSYVRTSFYEQYF TGTGCCAGCAGTTACGTCCGGACTAGCTTCTACGAGCAGTACTTC
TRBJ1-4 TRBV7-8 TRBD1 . CASSPLGQGDEKLFF TGTGCCAGCAGCCCTTTGGGACAGGGTGATGAAAAACTGTTTTTT
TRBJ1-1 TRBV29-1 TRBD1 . CSANPQGVNTEAFF TGCAGCGCCAACCCACAGGGGGTGAACACTGAAGCTTTCTTT
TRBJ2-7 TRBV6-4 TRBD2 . CASTRLAGSYEQYF TGTGCCAGCACCAGACTAGCGGGGTCATACGAGCAGTACTTC
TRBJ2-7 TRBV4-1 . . CASTPRGAPSYEQYF TGCGCCTCAACCCCTCGCGGGGCTCCTTCCTACGAGCAGTACTTC
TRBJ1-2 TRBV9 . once CASKDRLYGYTF TGTGCCAGCAAAGACAGACTGTATGGCTACACCTTC